This T cell receptor (beta chain) was identified in a study of CD8 T cells in Susac syndrome. After extraction with the RNeasy kit, about 0.5 to 1 ug of the RNA was reverse transcribed using random hexamers. TCR beta CDR3 was amplified by immunoSEQ multiplex PCR. This amplification extended across 54 Vbeta and 13 Jbeta segments. Each CDR3 protein gets one entry after TCRdb re-called the immunoSEQ multiplex PCR reads with MiXCR. The table includes more than 40,000 distinct CDR3 sequences, approximately 94% detected once. With 3 bases clipped from V and 3 bases from J, the junction kept 3 bases outside the gene matches. Per germline, CDR1 MNHEY and CDR2 SMNVEV (reference sequence). The length of the CDR3 is 14 residues.

The chain carries TRBV27 and TRBJ1-1, with 8 bases aligning to TRBD1. The sequenced material came from CD8+ T cells from PBMCs. This clonotype was sampled from a human donor in good health. The CDR3 DNA follows: TGTGCCAGCAGTTTGACAGGGGCGGACACTGAAGCTTTCTTT. It codes for CASSLTGADTEAFF.